A selection of T cell receptor beta chains follows, all from one sample in a study of cytomegalovirus exposure and HLA in healthy donors. Data came from immunoSEQ multiplex PCR; TCRdb stores just in-frame clones and leaves some out. The table has 200,000 to 250,000 clones, roughly 84% seen once. Source material: PBMCs. These TCRs come from a man aged 45 to 65 in good health and CMV-seronegative. Both conserved end residues are part of each CDR3. The order of the fields is D gene, clone size, V gene, J gene, CDR3 protein, CDR3 DNA. A D gene is named only where the DNA matches it firmly. The size of a clone is reported for some rows only, either as once, few or many, or as a class for expanded clones.

d_call: TRBD1
clone_size: NA
v_call: TRBV7-3
j_call: TRBJ2-2
cdr3_aa: CASSSQGARTGELFF
cdr3_nt: TGTGCCAGCAGCTCCCAGGGGGCAAGGACCGGGGAGCTGTTTTTT

d_call: NA
clone_size: NA
v_call: TRBV5-1
j_call: TRBJ2-1
cdr3_aa: CASSPRGIRYNEQFF
cdr3_nt: TGCGCCAGCAGCCCTCGGGGAATTAGGTACAATGAGCAGTTCTTC

d_call: NA
clone_size: few
v_call: TRBV5-1
j_call: TRBJ2-7
cdr3_aa: CASSLGTGEQYF
cdr3_nt: TGCGCCAGCAGCTTGGGGACTGGGGAGCAGTACTTC

d_call: TRBD1
clone_size: NA
v_call: TRBV27
j_call: TRBJ2-7
cdr3_aa: CASSSDRGHEQYF
cdr3_nt: TGTGCCAGCAGTTCGGACAGGGGCCACGAGCAGTACTTC

d_call: TRBD2
clone_size: NA
v_call: TRBV28
j_call: TRBJ2-5
cdr3_aa: CASQASGTSQETQYF
cdr3_nt: TGTGCCAGCCAAGCCTCCGGGACTAGTCAAGAGACCCAGTACTTC

d_call: NA
clone_size: NA
v_call: TRBV11-2
j_call: TRBJ2-2
cdr3_aa: CASSLRQFTGELFF
cdr3_nt: TGTGCCAGCAGCTTACGACAGTTCACCGGGGAGCTGTTTTTT

d_call: NA
clone_size: NA
v_call: TRBV7-2
j_call: TRBJ2-1
cdr3_aa: CASSSQGIYNEQFF
cdr3_nt: TGTGCCAGCAGCTCGCAGGGAATTTACAATGAGCAGTTCTTC

d_call: TRBD1
clone_size: NA
v_call: TRBV10-2
j_call: TRBJ2-7
cdr3_aa: CASQIQGSSYEQYF
cdr3_nt: TGCGCCAGCCAAATACAGGGGTCTTCCTACGAGCAGTACTTC

d_call: NA
clone_size: few
v_call: TRBV7-9
j_call: TRBJ1-5
cdr3_aa: CASSRDGGNQPQHF
cdr3_nt: TGTGCCAGCAGCCGCGACGGAGGCAATCAGCCCCAGCATTTT

d_call: NA
clone_size: NA
v_call: TRBV6-5
j_call: TRBJ2-7
cdr3_aa: CASSVYRESEQYF
cdr3_nt: TGTGCCAGCAGCGTCTACAGGGAATCCGAGCAGTACTTC

d_call: NA
clone_size: NA
v_call: TRBV27
j_call: TRBJ2-3
cdr3_aa: CASKFGGGGVADTQYF
cdr3_nt: TGTGCCAGCAAGTTTGGGGGAGGGGGGGTGGCAGATACGCAGTATTTT

d_call: NA
clone_size: NA
v_call: TRBV6-6
j_call: TRBJ1-2
cdr3_aa: CASSLGSGYGYTF
cdr3_nt: TGTGCCAGCAGTTTGGGCAGTGGCTATGGCTACACCTTC

d_call: NA
clone_size: NA
v_call: TRBV2
j_call: TRBJ1-2
cdr3_aa: CASSEAGERDYGYTF
cdr3_nt: TGTGCCAGCAGTGAAGCAGGGGAACGGGACTATGGCTACACCTTC

d_call: TRBD1
clone_size: NA
v_call: TRBV28
j_call: TRBJ2-6
cdr3_aa: CASSLQGSGANGLTF
cdr3_nt: TGTGCCAGCAGTCTACAGGGGTCTGGGGCCAACGGCCTGACTTTC

d_call: TRBD1
clone_size: NA
v_call: TRBV28
j_call: TRBJ2-7
cdr3_aa: CASSSPPGTGGSYEQYF
cdr3_nt: TGTGCCAGCAGTTCGCCTCCTGGGACAGGGGGCAGCTACGAGCAGTACTTC

d_call: NA
clone_size: NA
v_call: TRBV27
j_call: TRBJ1-5
cdr3_aa: CASSLSQGSNQPQHF
cdr3_nt: TGTGCCAGCAGTTTATCACAGGGAAGCAATCAGCCCCAGCATTTT

d_call: TRBD1
clone_size: NA
v_call: TRBV27
j_call: TRBJ1-2
cdr3_aa: CASSSQGADGYTF
cdr3_nt: TGTGCCAGCAGTTCCCAGGGGGCGGATGGCTACACCTTC

d_call: NA
clone_size: NA
v_call: TRBV21-1
j_call: TRBJ2-7
cdr3_aa: CASSTYFSGFTYEQYF
cdr3_nt: TGTGCCAGCAGCACCTACTTTAGCGGATTTACCTACGAGCAGTACTTC

d_call: NA
clone_size: NA
v_call: TRBV4-1
j_call: TRBJ2-7
cdr3_aa: CASSQDWLDRYEQYF
cdr3_nt: TGCGCCAGCAGCCAAGATTGGCTGGACAGATACGAGCAGTACTTC

d_call: NA
clone_size: NA
v_call: TRBV28
j_call: TRBJ1-4
cdr3_aa: CASSLGVGLGGLFF
cdr3_nt: TGTGCCAGCAGTTTAGGAGTTGGCCTGGGGGGACTGTTTTTT

d_call: NA
clone_size: once
v_call: TRBV19
j_call: TRBJ1-2
cdr3_aa: CASSIEGKGGYGYTF
cdr3_nt: TGTGCCAGTAGTATAGAAGGGAAAGGAGGCTATGGCTACACCTTC

d_call: NA
clone_size: few
v_call: TRBV20-1
j_call: TRBJ2-5
cdr3_aa: CSARMQAQYF
cdr3_nt: TGCAGTGCTAGGATGCAGGCTCAGTACTTC

d_call: NA
clone_size: NA
v_call: TRBV2
j_call: TRBJ1-1
cdr3_aa: CASSEVLPGTEAFF
cdr3_nt: TGTGCCAGCAGTGAGGTCCTCCCGGGCACTGAAGCTTTCTTT

d_call: TRBD2
clone_size: once
v_call: TRBV5-1
j_call: TRBJ2-7
cdr3_aa: CASSSSGSPNEQYF
cdr3_nt: TGCGCCAGCAGCTCTAGCGGGAGTCCCAACGAGCAGTACTTC

d_call: TRBD1
clone_size: NA
v_call: TRBV6-5
j_call: TRBJ2-7
cdr3_aa: CASSYNGGTASYEQYF
cdr3_nt: TGTGCCAGCAGTTACAATGGTGGGACAGCTTCCTACGAGCAGTACTTC

d_call: TRBD2
clone_size: NA
v_call: TRBV7-8
j_call: TRBJ2-1
cdr3_aa: CASSPVNSGSLFF
cdr3_nt: TGTGCCAGCAGCCCTGTCAATAGCGGGAGTCTGTTCTTC

d_call: TRBD2
clone_size: few
v_call: TRBV27
j_call: TRBJ2-1
cdr3_aa: CASRTSGRGDEQFF
cdr3_nt: TGTGCCAGCAGGACTAGCGGTAGGGGGGATGAGCAGTTCTTC

d_call: TRBD1
clone_size: NA
v_call: TRBV28
j_call: TRBJ1-4
cdr3_aa: CASSLQGARPNEKLFF
cdr3_nt: TGTGCCAGCAGTTTACAGGGGGCGCGGCCTAATGAAAAACTGTTTTTT

d_call: TRBD2
clone_size: NA
v_call: TRBV2
j_call: TRBJ2-3
cdr3_aa: CASSITGGTDTQYF
cdr3_nt: TGTGCCAGCAGTATAACGGGAGGGACAGATACGCAGTATTTT

d_call: NA
clone_size: NA
v_call: TRBV19
j_call: TRBJ1-5
cdr3_aa: CASSLASEGRSRQPQHF
cdr3_nt: TGTGCCAGTAGTCTCGCCTCGGAGGGTCGATCTCGGCAGCCCCAGCATTTT

d_call: NA
clone_size: NA
v_call: TRBV14
j_call: TRBJ2-1
cdr3_aa: CASSDTGAYNEQFF
cdr3_nt: TGTGCCAGCAGCGACACCGGGGCCTACAATGAGCAGTTCTTC

d_call: TRBD1
clone_size: NA
v_call: TRBV10-3
j_call: TRBJ2-7
cdr3_aa: CAMGDRANYEQYF
cdr3_nt: TGTGCCATGGGGGACAGGGCTAACTACGAGCAGTACTTC

d_call: NA
clone_size: NA
v_call: TRBV5-5
j_call: TRBJ1-2
cdr3_aa: CAEFKRSRRVNNYGYTF
cdr3_nt: TGTGCCGAGTTCAAACGATCTCGGAGAGTGAATAACTATGGCTACACCTTC

d_call: TRBD2
clone_size: NA
v_call: TRBV30
j_call: TRBJ2-3
cdr3_aa: CAWSVIRTSGLTDTQYF
cdr3_nt: TGTGCCTGGAGTGTAATACGGACTAGCGGGTTGACAGATACGCAGTATTTT

d_call: TRBD1
clone_size: NA
v_call: TRBV18
j_call: TRBJ2-3
cdr3_aa: CASSATGGHSTDTQYF
cdr3_nt: TGTGCCAGCTCAGCCACAGGGGGCCATAGCACAGATACGCAGTATTTT

d_call: TRBD1
clone_size: NA
v_call: TRBV30
j_call: TRBJ1-1
cdr3_aa: CAWSVRTGVMNTEAFF
cdr3_nt: TGTGCCTGGAGTGTACGGACAGGCGTCATGAACACTGAAGCTTTCTTT

d_call: TRBD2
clone_size: NA
v_call: TRBV6-5
j_call: TRBJ2-5
cdr3_aa: CASSPGLAGAGAQYF
cdr3_nt: TGTGCCAGCAGCCCGGGACTAGCGGGAGCCGGGGCCCAGTACTTC

d_call: TRBD2
clone_size: NA
v_call: TRBV9
j_call: TRBJ2-2
cdr3_aa: CASSASPGLAGGRTGELFF
cdr3_nt: TGTGCCAGCAGCGCTTCACCGGGACTAGCGGGAGGCCGCACCGGGGAGCTGTTTTTT

d_call: TRBD1
clone_size: NA
v_call: TRBV6-6
j_call: TRBJ1-1
cdr3_aa: CASSRIQGAEAFF
cdr3_nt: TGTGCCAGCAGTAGAATACAGGGGGCTGAAGCTTTCTTT

d_call: TRBD2
clone_size: NA
v_call: TRBV19
j_call: TRBJ2-7
cdr3_aa: CASSIELADVYEQYF
cdr3_nt: TGTGCCAGTAGTATAGAACTAGCGGATGTCTACGAGCAGTACTTC

d_call: NA
clone_size: NA
v_call: TRBV19
j_call: TRBJ1-4
cdr3_aa: CASSGLGEAEKLFF
cdr3_nt: TGTGCCAGTAGTGGACTAGGGGAGGCTGAAAAACTGTTTTTT

d_call: NA
clone_size: NA
v_call: TRBV5-6
j_call: TRBJ2-7
cdr3_aa: CASSLGGDFYEQYF
cdr3_nt: TGTGCCAGCAGCTTGGGGGGGGACTTCTACGAGCAGTACTTC

d_call: NA
clone_size: once
v_call: TRBV7-9
j_call: TRBJ2-7
cdr3_aa: CASGDYRVGEQYF
cdr3_nt: TGTGCCAGCGGCGATTACAGGGTCGGCGAGCAGTACTTC